The rows below give T cell receptor beta chains drawn from one sample of a study of T-cell reconstitution after alpha-beta-depleted transplantation in children. Via MiXCR, TCRdb re-called the PCR reads, giving one row per CDR3 protein. The sample has about 100,000 distinct CDR3 sequences; about 5.6% are singletons. Sequenced material: PBMCs, mostly from graft donor cells, taken 60 days after TCRalphabeta/CD19-depleted stem cell transplant. The receptors originated from a female patient between 2 and 15 years old who had a stem cell transplant for Fanconi anemia, so the T cells may come from the graft donor. CDR3s include the opening cysteine and the closing phenylalanine or tryptophan. D genes are given only for firm matches. Clone size appears in some rows only: once, few, many, or a class for an expanded clone.

V gene: TRBV14; J gene: TRBJ1-1; D gene: -; clone size: -; CDR3 protein: CASSQEVSKGGTEAFF; CDR3 DNA: TGTGCCAGCAGCCAAGAAGTTAGCAAGGGGGGCACTGAAGCTTTCTTT
V gene: TRBV28; J gene: TRBJ1-1; D gene: TRBD1; clone size: many; CDR3 protein: CASSRTGWTEAFF; CDR3 DNA: TGTGCCAGCAGTCGGACAGGGTGGACTGAAGCTTTCTTT
V gene: TRBV20-1; J gene: TRBJ2-2; D gene: TRBD2; clone size: few; CDR3 protein: CSARDPLAGGTGELFF; CDR3 DNA: TGCAGTGCTAGAGATCCCCTAGCGGGGGGCACCGGGGAGCTGTTTTTT
V gene: TRBV7-3; J gene: TRBJ2-2; D gene: TRBD1; clone size: many; CDR3 protein: CASSLGTGLIPGELFF; CDR3 DNA: TGTGCCAGCAGCTTAGGGACAGGGCTCATCCCCGGGGAGCTGTTTTTT
V gene: TRBV12-5; J gene: TRBJ2-1; D gene: TRBD2; clone size: -; CDR3 protein: CASGSTSGGYGEQFF; CDR3 DNA: TGTGCTAGTGGTTCGACTAGCGGGGGGTATGGTGAGCAGTTCTTC
V gene: TRBV5-1; J gene: TRBJ2-3; D gene: -; clone size: many; CDR3 protein: CASSLARGALPDTQYF; CDR3 DNA: TGCGCCAGCAGCTTGGCTCGCGGGGCCCTCCCAGATACGCAGTATTTT
V gene: TRBV11-2; J gene: TRBJ2-1; D gene: TRBD2; clone size: -; CDR3 protein: CASSLVGSGSHPYNEQFF; CDR3 DNA: TGTGCCAGCAGCTTAGTAGGTAGCGGGAGCCATCCCTACAATGAGCAGTTCTTC
V gene: TRBV5-1; J gene: TRBJ2-1; D gene: TRBD1; clone size: many; CDR3 protein: CASSFGGQGRGEQFF; CDR3 DNA: TGCGCCAGCAGCTTCGGCGGACAGGGGCGAGGTGAGCAGTTCTTC
V gene: TRBV7-9; J gene: TRBJ2-5; D gene: -; clone size: -; CDR3 protein: CASSLGQAYQETQYF; CDR3 DNA: TGTGCCAGCAGCTTAGGTCAGGCGTACCAAGAGACCCAGTACTTC
V gene: TRBV7-9; J gene: TRBJ2-2; D gene: -; clone size: many; CDR3 protein: CASSLGTTNTGELFF; CDR3 DNA: TGTGCCAGCAGCTTAGGGACCACTAACACCGGGGAGCTGTTTTTT
V gene: TRBV14; J gene: TRBJ2-7; D gene: -; clone size: many; CDR3 protein: CASSQDLSLSYEQYF; CDR3 DNA: TGTGCCAGCAGCCAAGATCTGTCCCTCTCCTACGAGCAGTACTTC
V gene: TRBV29-1; J gene: TRBJ1-2; D gene: -; clone size: many; CDR3 protein: CSVEGEHRGSYGYTF; CDR3 DNA: TGCAGCGTTGAAGGGGAACATCGGGGATCCTATGGCTACACCTTC
V gene: TRBV6-1; J gene: TRBJ2-3; D gene: TRBD2; clone size: many; CDR3 protein: CASSGLAGRDTQYF; CDR3 DNA: TGTGCCAGCAGTGGACTAGCGGGAAGGGATACGCAGTATTTT
V gene: TRBV20-1; J gene: TRBJ2-5; D gene: TRBD2; clone size: -; CDR3 protein: CSARDRTSGLGETQYF; CDR3 DNA: TGCAGTGCTAGAGATCGGACTAGCGGGCTAGGGGAGACCCAGTACTTC
V gene: TRBV24-1; J gene: TRBJ2-2; D gene: TRBD1; clone size: many; CDR3 protein: CATSTWDSPSSNTGELFF; CDR3 DNA: TGTGCCACCAGTACCTGGGACAGCCCAAGTTCTAACACCGGGGAGCTGTTTTTT
V gene: TRBV27; J gene: TRBJ2-7; D gene: TRBD1; clone size: many; CDR3 protein: CASSRPRDRGPRGEYEQYF; CDR3 DNA: TGTGCCAGCAGTCGTCCCCGGGACAGGGGGCCGAGGGGTGAGTACGAGCAGTACTTC
V gene: TRBV11-2; J gene: TRBJ1-1; D gene: -; clone size: few; CDR3 protein: CASSLGRELTEAFF; CDR3 DNA: TGTGCCAGCAGCTTAGGTCGGGAGCTCACTGAAGCTTTCTTT
V gene: TRBV10-3; J gene: TRBJ1-2; D gene: -; clone size: many; CDR3 protein: CAISESRGRGYTF; CDR3 DNA: TGTGCCATCAGTGAGTCCAGGGGAAGGGGCTACACCTTC
V gene: TRBV6-2/TRBV6-3; J gene: TRBJ2-7; D gene: TRBD2; clone size: many; CDR3 protein: CASSYYDGRAPVEWTFYEQYF; CDR3 DNA: TGTGCCAGCAGTTACTACGACGGGAGGGCCCCTGTTGAGTGGACTTTCTACGAGCAGTACTTC
V gene: TRBV11-2; J gene: TRBJ2-1; D gene: -; clone size: -; CDR3 protein: CASKTYHNEQFF; CDR3 DNA: TGTGCCAGCAAGACCTATCACAATGAGCAGTTCTTC
V gene: TRBV20-1; J gene: TRBJ2-7; D gene: TRBD1; clone size: -; CDR3 protein: CSAIAGTGTYEQYF; CDR3 DNA: TGCAGTGCAATTGCCGGGACAGGGACCTACGAGCAGTACTTC
V gene: TRBV28; J gene: TRBJ2-7; D gene: TRBD1; clone size: -; CDR3 protein: CASSLSSRGNEQYF; CDR3 DNA: TGTGCCAGCAGTTTATCGTCCAGGGGGAACGAGCAGTACTTC
V gene: TRBV5-1; J gene: TRBJ2-1; D gene: -; clone size: many; CDR3 protein: CASNLYNEQFF; CDR3 DNA: TGCGCCAGCAATCTTTACAATGAGCAGTTCTTC
V gene: TRBV27; J gene: TRBJ2-7; D gene: -; clone size: many; CDR3 protein: CASSPRGPRYEQYF; CDR3 DNA: TGTGCCAGCAGTCCCAGGGGTCCTAGGTACGAGCAGTACTTC
V gene: TRBV7-3; J gene: TRBJ2-1; D gene: TRBD2; clone size: few; CDR3 protein: CASSLTGGPGYNEQFF; CDR3 DNA: TGTGCCAGCAGCCTGACGGGGGGGCCTGGATACAATGAGCAGTTCTTC
V gene: TRBV20-1; J gene: TRBJ2-7; D gene: -; clone size: many; CDR3 protein: CSFSGNYEQYF; CDR3 DNA: TGCAGCTTCTCGGGGAACTACGAGCAGTACTTC
V gene: TRBV29-1; J gene: TRBJ1-3; D gene: TRBD1; clone size: many; CDR3 protein: CSVTGNSGNTIYF; CDR3 DNA: TGCAGCGTGACAGGGAACTCTGGAAACACCATATATTTT
V gene: TRBV28; J gene: TRBJ2-2; D gene: TRBD1; clone size: many; CDR3 protein: CASSLSTGGTGELFF; CDR3 DNA: TGTGCCAGCAGTTTATCGACAGGGGGCACCGGGGAGCTGTTTTTT
V gene: TRBV24-1; J gene: TRBJ2-5; D gene: -; clone size: -; CDR3 protein: CATSDSRRNGTIQETQYF; CDR3 DNA: TGTGCCACCAGTGATTCGCGCCGGAATGGGACAATACAAGAGACCCAGTACTTC
V gene: TRBV3-1; J gene: TRBJ2-2; D gene: -; clone size: many; CDR3 protein: CASSQVFLASGELFF; CDR3 DNA: TGTGCCAGCAGCCAAGTCTTTCTAGCTTCCGGGGAGCTGTTTTTT
V gene: TRBV20-1; J gene: TRBJ1-5; D gene: TRBD1; clone size: few; CDR3 protein: CSARDDRVNQPQHF; CDR3 DNA: TGCAGTGCTAGAGACGACAGGGTGAATCAGCCCCAGCATTTT
V gene: TRBV7-9; J gene: TRBJ2-3; D gene: -; clone size: many; CDR3 protein: CASSLNQVTDTQYF; CDR3 DNA: TGTGCCAGCAGCTTGAACCAAGTCACAGATACGCAGTATTTT
V gene: TRBV5-1; J gene: TRBJ2-2; D gene: -; clone size: many; CDR3 protein: CASSLASAPNTGELFF; CDR3 DNA: TGCGCCAGCTCCCTCGCAAGCGCCCCGAACACCGGGGAGCTGTTTTTT
V gene: TRBV12-5; J gene: TRBJ2-7; D gene: TRBD2; clone size: -; CDR3 protein: CASGKRLAGGFEQYF; CDR3 DNA: TGTGCTAGTGGTAAAAGACTAGCGGGGGGTTTCGAGCAGTACTTC
V gene: TRBV30; J gene: TRBJ2-7; D gene: TRBD1; clone size: -; CDR3 protein: CAWSAGGYEQYF; CDR3 DNA: TGTGCCTGGAGTGCAGGGGGCTACGAGCAGTACTTC
V gene: TRBV10-3; J gene: TRBJ2-7; D gene: -; clone size: many; CDR3 protein: CAISESRGGSYEQYF; CDR3 DNA: TGTGCCATCAGTGAGTCTCGAGGGGGGTCCTACGAGCAGTACTTC
V gene: TRBV20-1; J gene: TRBJ2-7; D gene: TRBD1; clone size: many; CDR3 protein: CSASPPQGKRNEQYF; CDR3 DNA: TGCAGTGCTAGTCCACCACAGGGGAAGAGGAACGAGCAGTACTTC
V gene: TRBV4-1; J gene: TRBJ2-3; D gene: TRBD2; clone size: many; CDR3 protein: CASSQESGSAADTQYF; CDR3 DNA: TGCGCCAGCAGCCAAGAAAGCGGGAGTGCAGCAGATACGCAGTATTTT
V gene: TRBV11-2; J gene: TRBJ2-1; D gene: -; clone size: -; CDR3 protein: CASSLSSRVNEQFF; CDR3 DNA: TGTGCCAGCAGCTTATCATCTCGCGTTAATGAGCAGTTCTTC
V gene: TRBV5-1; J gene: TRBJ2-3; D gene: -; clone size: many; CDR3 protein: CASSLPSVKGSDTQYF; CDR3 DNA: TGCGCCAGCAGCTTGCCCAGCGTCAAAGGGTCCGATACGCAGTATTTT
V gene: TRBV7-9; J gene: TRBJ2-5; D gene: TRBD2; clone size: few; CDR3 protein: CASSSAAGFRETQYF; CDR3 DNA: TGTGCCAGCAGCTCTGCAGCGGGATTCCGAGAGACCCAGTACTTC
V gene: TRBV9; J gene: TRBJ2-5; D gene: -; clone size: -; CDR3 protein: CASSGGHFAETHYF; CDR3 DNA: TGTGCCAGCAGCGGGGGCCACTTCGCGGAGACCCATTACTTC
V gene: TRBV29-1; J gene: TRBJ1-1; D gene: -; clone size: many; CDR3 protein: CSVEAPAEAFF; CDR3 DNA: TGCAGCGTTGAAGCTCCAGCCGAAGCTTTCTTT
V gene: TRBV20-1; J gene: TRBJ2-7; D gene: TRBD1; clone size: -; CDR3 protein: CSARTGGAYEQYF; CDR3 DNA: TGCAGTGCTAGGACAGGGGGTGCGTACGAGCAGTACTTC
V gene: TRBV24-1; J gene: TRBJ2-1; D gene: TRBD2; clone size: many; CDR3 protein: CATRGLAGGNEQFF; CDR3 DNA: TGTGCCACCAGGGGACTAGCGGGGGGGAATGAGCAGTTCTTC
V gene: TRBV7-9; J gene: TRBJ1-5; D gene: -; clone size: many; CDR3 protein: CASRNQPQHF; CDR3 DNA: TGTGCCAGCAGAAATCAGCCCCAGCATTTT
V gene: TRBV29-1; J gene: TRBJ2-3; D gene: TRBD2; clone size: many; CDR3 protein: CSVDPASGDTQYF; CDR3 DNA: TGCAGCGTTGATCCCGCTAGCGGGGATACGCAGTATTTT
V gene: TRBV5-1; J gene: TRBJ1-2; D gene: -; clone size: few; CDR3 protein: CASSLAGERGYTF; CDR3 DNA: TGCGCCAGCAGCTTGGCGGGGGAGCGTGGCTACACCTTC